This T cell receptor beta chain was obtained from a study of CD8 T cells in ankylosing spondylitis. Study-wide results and caveats: Disease-associated clonotypes exhibited CD8+ identity and were relatively infrequent in peripheral blood. Reported data indicate significant enrichment of disease-linked clones within matched ankylosing spondylitis synovial fluid.

Germline V gene sequence: CDR1 SGHRS, CDR2 YFSETQ. CDR3 length: 14 amino acids. V was pared by 4 bases and J by 3 bases, with 7 bases of the junction left unmatched. This clonotype has a count of ten or more. The antigen remains undetermined. TCRdb ran MiXCR on the 5' RACE reads and lists one entry per CDR3 protein. The profile shows some 200,000 distinct CDR3 sequences, over 15% of them singletons. This TCR was recovered from a male donor between 10 and 30 years old with ankylosing spondylitis or in good health (not recorded which). Sequencing input: blood, either unsorted or a sorted T cell fraction (not recorded which). The gene calls are TRBV5-1 and TRBJ2-7; 7 positions agree with TRBD2. The CDR3 DNA reads TGCGCCAGCAGCCCACGGGAGGCCCTCTACGAGCAGTACTTC. This sequence encodes CASSPREALYEQYF.